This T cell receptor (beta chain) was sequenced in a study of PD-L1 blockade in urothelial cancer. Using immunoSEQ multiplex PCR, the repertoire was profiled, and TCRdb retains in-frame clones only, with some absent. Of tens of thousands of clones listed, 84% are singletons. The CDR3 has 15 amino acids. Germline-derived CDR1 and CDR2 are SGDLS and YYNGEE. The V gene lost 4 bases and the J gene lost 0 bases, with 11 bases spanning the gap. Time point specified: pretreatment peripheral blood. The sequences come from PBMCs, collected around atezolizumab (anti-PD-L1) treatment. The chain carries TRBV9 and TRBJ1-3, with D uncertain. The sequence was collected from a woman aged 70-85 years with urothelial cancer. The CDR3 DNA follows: TGTGCCAGCAGCTTGCTGGGAGGCTCTGGAAACACCATATATTTT. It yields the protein CASSLLGGSGNTIYF.